The rows below give T cell receptor beta chains drawn from one sample of a study of CD8 T cells in ankylosing spondylitis. TCRdb used MiXCR to reprocess the 5' RACE reads, holding one entry per CDR3 protein. This sample yields 40,000 or so distinct CDR3 sequences, of which 10% are seen a single time; roughly 15% belongs to the top ten. Input material: blood, either unsorted or a sorted T cell fraction (not recorded which). These receptors came from a male donor with ankylosing spondylitis or in good health (not recorded which). Both conserved end residues are trimmed from each CDR3. Each record gives: J gene, CDR3 length, V gene, CDR3 protein.

TRBJ2-7 14 TRBV7-9 ASSSTGKREGYEQY
TRBJ2-7 13 TRBV10-3 AISESRGPEYEQY
TRBJ2-7 12 TRBV6-1 ASSLLAGEDEQY
TRBJ2-1 16 TRBV12-3/TRBV12-4 ASRGLAGVPQTYNEQF
TRBJ2-3 15 TRBV11-1 ASSLLLGGSLADTQY
TRBJ2-2 12 TRBV5-8 ASSRTGYTGELF
TRBJ2-7 11 TRBV3-1 ASSQADTYEQY
TRBJ2-5 11 TRBV7-2 ASSSYREETQY
TRBJ1-1 12 TRBV14 ASKRDRGGTEAF
TRBJ2-3 13 TRBV12-3/TRBV12-4 ASRTNLAFTDTQY